This TCR beta chain was recovered during a study of T cell responses to AZD1222 COVID-19 vaccine. General observations from the study: White British ancestry dominated among donors, who included more females, and clonal diversity was possibly underestimated. Reportedly, close to half of spike-specific TCRs are directed against unmutated variant regions.

This clone was seen just once. Its target is not known. TCRdb's table, derived via immunoSEQ multiplex PCR, lists solely in-frame clones and lacks some. The table has roughly 150,000 clones, approximately 90% seen once. V lost 0 bases and J lost 3; bases outside the gene matches: 4. Germline V gene sequence: CDR1 LGHNT, CDR2 FRNRAP. The CDR3 has 16 residues. J is TRBJ1-3 and V is TRBV12-5, with 8 bases aligning to TRBD1. This clonotype originated in an adult in good health. The material was peripheral blood, obtained on day 0 of AZD1222 vaccination. CDR3 coding DNA: TGTGCTAGTGGTTTGGTATTAGACAGGGGTGGAAACACCATATATTTT. This encodes CASGLVLDRGGNTIYF.